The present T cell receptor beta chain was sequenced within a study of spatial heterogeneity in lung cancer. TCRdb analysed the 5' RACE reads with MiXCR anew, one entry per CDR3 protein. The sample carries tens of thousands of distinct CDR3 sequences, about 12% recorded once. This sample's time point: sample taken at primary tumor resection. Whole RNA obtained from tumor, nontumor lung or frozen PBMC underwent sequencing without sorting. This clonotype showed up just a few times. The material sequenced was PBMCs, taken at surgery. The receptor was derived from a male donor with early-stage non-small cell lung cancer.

CDR3 amino acids: CASSLGGSIETQYF. CDR3 in DNA: TGTGCCAGCAGCTTGGGCGGGAGTATAGAGACCCAGTACTTC. The chain employs TRBV7-2 and TRBJ2-5; 7 nucleotides line up with TRBD2. V lost 3 bases and J lost 4; bases outside the gene matches: 5. The CDR3 spans 14 residues. Germline lookup yields CDR1 SGHTA and CDR2 FQGNSA.